The TCR beta chain under discussion was sequenced for a study of cytomegalovirus exposure and HLA in healthy donors. Overall study findings and caveats: CMV serostatus was the only recorded immune exposure for donors.

With 60 Vbeta and 13 Jbeta primers, the PCR was carried out. Produced via immunoSEQ multiplex PCR; TCRdb's table is partial and in-frame only. The sample records hundreds of thousands of clones, around two thirds being singletons. As for this clone: Its antigen remains unidentified.

Between the trimmed V and J ends, which lost 1 base and 0 bases, there was a span of 13 bases. Per the germline V gene, CDR1 is SGHNT and CDR2 is YENEEA. The CDR3 consists of 16 residues. The source of this sequence is a female donor in good health and CMV-seronegative. Sequenced input: PBMCs. The chain carries TRBV11-3 and TRBJ2-7; D may be TRBD1 (6 bases). CDR3: CASSLVGTKNSYEQYF. CDR3 nucleotides: TGTGCCAGCAGCTTAGTCGGGACAAAGAACTCCTACGAGCAGTACTTC.